This is a list of T cell receptor beta chains from one sample in a study of cytomegalovirus exposure and HLA in healthy donors. Assay used: immunoSEQ multiplex PCR; TCRdb lists only in-frame clones, some missing. The repertoire holds around 99,000 clones, with roughly 90% as singletons. Sequenced: PBMCs. The receptors derive from a young woman in good health and CMV-seronegative. CDR3s include the opening cysteine and the closing phenylalanine or tryptophan. The D gene is left open where the match is weak. Rows may omit the clone size; those that give it use once, few, many or a size class.

V	size	J	D	DNA	CDR3
TRBV10-3	.	TRBJ1-1	.	TGTGCCATCAGTGAGTCGTGGCCCTCAGGAGCTTTCTTT	CAISESWPSGAFF
TRBV19	.	TRBJ2-7	.	TGTGCCAGTAGTATAGTCTCAGGGCTTGGAGTTTACGAGCAGTACTTC	CASSIVSGLGVYEQYF
TRBV27	.	TRBJ2-2	TRBD2	TGTGCCAGCCGGGGAGGGATGGGCACCGGGGAGCTGTTTTTT	CASRGGMGTGELFF
TRBV5-4	.	TRBJ2-1	TRBD2	TGTGCCAGCAGTGGACTAGCGGGTACTAGCTCCTACAATGAGCAGTTCTTC	CASSGLAGTSSYNEQFF
TRBV7-4	.	TRBJ2-3	.	TGTGCCAGCAGACGGACAGTCGGGGTTCCCGACACAGATACGCAGTATTTT	CASRRTVGVPDTDTQYF
TRBV23-1	.	TRBJ1-3	.	TGCGCCAGGGGAACAGGGCGGAACTTCGGAAACACCATATATTTT	CARGTGRNFGNTIYF
TRBV6-5	.	TRBJ1-2	TRBD1	TGTGCCAGCAGTTCCGGGACAGTGAAAGGCTACACCTTC	CASSSGTVKGYTF
TRBV13	.	TRBJ2-1	.	TGTGCCAGCAGCTTATTAGATGAGCAGTTCTTC	CASSLLDEQFF
TRBV29-1	once	TRBJ2-1	.	TGCAGCGGGATGGGGGGTGGGCATTCCTACAATGAGCAGTTCTTC	CSGMGGGHSYNEQFF
TRBV4-1	.	TRBJ2-2	TRBD2	TGCGCCAGCAGCCAAGAAAGGGAGGGCACCGGGGAGCTGTTTTTT	CASSQEREGTGELFF
TRBV5-8	.	TRBJ1-5	.	TGTGCCAGCAGCTTCTTTTCTCAGCCCCAGCATTTT	CASSFFSQPQHF
TRBV2	few	TRBJ1-2	.	TGTGCCAGCAGTGAGTTAACAGGGTCCACCTTC	CASSELTGSTF
TRBV7-9	.	TRBJ2-7	.	TGTGCCAGCAGCATTAGAGCAGCCCCCAACGAGGGGCAGTACTTC	CASSIRAAPNEGQYF
TRBV7-6	.	TRBJ1-5	.	TGTGCCAGCAGCCCTCCGAATCAGCCCCAGCATTTT	CASSPPNQPQHF
TRBV27	.	TRBJ2-1	TRBD2	TGTGCCAGCAGTCCTAGCGGCGACTACAATGAGCAGTTCTTC	CASSPSGDYNEQFF
TRBV28	.	TRBJ2-3	.	TGTGCCAGCAGTTTCATCAGAGATACGCAGTATTTT	CASSFIRDTQYF
TRBV28	.	TRBJ1-1	.	TGTGCCAGCAGTTGGGCAGCAGTGAACACTGAAGCTTTCTTT	CASSWAAVNTEAFF
TRBV6-4	.	TRBJ2-6	.	TGTGCCAGCAGTGACTCGATAGAGAGAAACGTCCTGACTTTC	CASSDSIERNVLTF
TRBV5-6	once	TRBJ2-7	TRBD2	TGTGCCAGCAGCCCCACGGGGGGGCGCTGGTACGAGCAGTACTTC	CASSPTGGRWYEQYF
TRBV18	.	TRBJ2-7	TRBD2	TGTGCCAGCTCACCGTCAGCTAGCGGGAGTTTCTCCTACGAGCAGTACTTC	CASSPSASGSFSYEQYF
TRBV9	.	TRBJ2-3	.	TGTGCCAGCAGCGTAGGTCTCAGAACAGACACAGATACGCAGTATTTT	CASSVGLRTDTDTQYF
TRBV5-6	.	TRBJ2-2	.	TGTGCCAGCAGCCTCGCCGGGGAGCTGTTTTTT	CASSLAGELFF
TRBV2	.	TRBJ2-7	TRBD2	TGTGCCAGCTTTCCTCTAGGTAGCGGGAGTTACGAGCAGTACTTC	CASFPLGSGSYEQYF
TRBV25-1	.	TRBJ1-4	.	TGTGCCAGCAGTGAATCTACAGATGGGGAAAAACTGTTTTTT	CASSESTDGEKLFF
TRBV4-1	.	TRBJ2-1	.	TGCGCCAGCAGCCAAGATCTGAGTACGAGTCTCAATGAGCAGTTCTTC	CASSQDLSTSLNEQFF
TRBV6-5	few	TRBJ2-7	.	TGTGCCAGCAGTTTATCCCGCGTGGCGGCGCGCGAGCAGTACTTC	CASSLSRVAAREQYF
TRBV6-5	once	TRBJ1-2	.	TGTGCCAGCAGTTACGGACAAAGAAACGGCTATGGCTACACCTTC	CASSYGQRNGYGYTF
TRBV21-1	.	TRBJ2-7	.	TGTGCCAGCAGTCGGACAGGGGACGGCTCAAGCTCCTACGAGCAGTACTTC	CASSRTGDGSSSYEQYF